This T cell receptor (beta chain) stems from a study of T cell repertoires in cytomegalovirus infection. Background on the study: Public signatures in TCR beta pointed to CMV infection and matching HLA type.

The study's findings and limits: The cumulative frequency of public TCR beta families distinguished individuals who carried CMV together with the relevant HLA. HLA-C-restricted, CMV-specific TCR beta clonotypes were dominant ex vivo.

TCRdb redid the calling of the reads with MiXCR, one entry per CDR3 protein. This table has a few hundred thousand distinct CDR3 sequences, around 40% appearing once. For this clonotype: The antigen remains undetermined.

This clonotype originated in a human donor in good health (CMV status not recorded). Some clones in this sample may be carry-over from other donors' samples. The sequencing here drew on cultured PBMCs, taken from culture after CMV antigen stimulation.

CDR3 protein: CATSRDEGGSPVSYEQYF. CDR3 coding DNA: TGTGCCACCAGCAGAGATGAGGGCGGAAGTCCAGTTTCCTACGAGCAGTACTTC. The chain links TRBV15 to TRBJ2-7; maybe TRBD2 (5 bases). In germline, CDR1 is LNHNV, CDR2 YYDKDF (reference sequence). The germline V and J ends were trimmed by 0 bases and 1 base, with 19 bases remaining between them. This CDR3 is built from 18 residues.